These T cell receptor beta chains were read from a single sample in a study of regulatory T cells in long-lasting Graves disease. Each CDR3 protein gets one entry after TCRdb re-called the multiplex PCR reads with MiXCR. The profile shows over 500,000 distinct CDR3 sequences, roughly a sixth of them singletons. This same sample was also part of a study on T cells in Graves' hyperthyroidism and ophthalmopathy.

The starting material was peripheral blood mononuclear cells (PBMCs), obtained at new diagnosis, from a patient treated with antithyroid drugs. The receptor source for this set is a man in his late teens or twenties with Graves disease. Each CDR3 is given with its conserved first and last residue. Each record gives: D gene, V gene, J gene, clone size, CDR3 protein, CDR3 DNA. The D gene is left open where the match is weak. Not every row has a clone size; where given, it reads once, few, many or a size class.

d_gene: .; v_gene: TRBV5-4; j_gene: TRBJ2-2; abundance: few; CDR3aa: CASSPSLANTGELFF; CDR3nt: TGTGCCAGCAGCCCATCCCTCGCGAACACCGGGGAGCTGTTTTTT
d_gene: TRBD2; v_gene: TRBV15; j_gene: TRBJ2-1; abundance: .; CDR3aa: CATSSLAGTRVQYEQFF; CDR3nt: TGTGCCACCAGCAGTCTAGCGGGAACCAGGGTGCAATATGAGCAGTTCTTC
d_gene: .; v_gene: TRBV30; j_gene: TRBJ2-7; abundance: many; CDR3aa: CAWTSSGYEQYF; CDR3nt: TGTGCCTGGACCAGTAGCGGCTACGAGCAGTACTTC
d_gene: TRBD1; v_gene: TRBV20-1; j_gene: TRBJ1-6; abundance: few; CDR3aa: CSARALEPGQNSPLHF; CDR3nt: TGCAGTGCTAGAGCCCTTGAACCGGGACAGAATTCACCCCTCCACTTT
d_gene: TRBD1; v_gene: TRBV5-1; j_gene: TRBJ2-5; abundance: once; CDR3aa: CASSYLGTGKETQYF; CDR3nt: TGCGCCAGCAGCTACCTCGGGACAGGGAAAGAGACCCAGTACTTC
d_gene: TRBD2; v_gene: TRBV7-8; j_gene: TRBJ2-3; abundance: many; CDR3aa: CASSPLAGVGADTQYF; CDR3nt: TGTGCCAGCAGCCCTCTAGCGGGAGTGGGGGCAGATACGCAGTATTTT
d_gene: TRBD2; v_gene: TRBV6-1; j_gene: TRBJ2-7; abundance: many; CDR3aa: CASSEGLAGFGEQYF; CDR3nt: TGTGCCAGCAGTGAAGGACTAGCGGGGTTCGGCGAGCAGTACTTC
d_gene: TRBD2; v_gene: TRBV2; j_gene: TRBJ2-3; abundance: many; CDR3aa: CASREKWTSVEDTQYF; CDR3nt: TGTGCCAGCAGAGAAAAATGGACTAGCGTGGAAGATACGCAGTATTTT
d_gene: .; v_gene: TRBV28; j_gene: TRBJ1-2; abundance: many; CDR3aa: CASRRLGLFYGYTF; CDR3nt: TGTGCCAGCAGACGTTTGGGACTCTTCTATGGCTACACCTTC
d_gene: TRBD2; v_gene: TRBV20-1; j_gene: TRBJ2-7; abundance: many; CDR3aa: CSATSGSGGEQYF; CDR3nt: TGCAGTGCCACCAGCGGGAGTGGGGGCGAGCAGTACTTC
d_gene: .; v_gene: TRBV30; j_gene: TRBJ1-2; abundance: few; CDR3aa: CAWSSWGPGYTF; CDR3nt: TGTGCCTGGAGTTCGTGGGGGCCCGGCTACACCTTC
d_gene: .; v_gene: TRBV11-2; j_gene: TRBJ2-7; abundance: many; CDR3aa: CASSLDFQGYEQYF; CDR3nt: TGTGCCAGCAGCTTAGATTTTCAGGGCTACGAGCAGTACTTC
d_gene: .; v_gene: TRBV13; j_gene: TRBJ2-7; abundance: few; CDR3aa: CASSRWDGSSYEQYF; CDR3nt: TGTGCCAGCAGCCGTTGGGACGGGAGCTCCTACGAGCAGTACTTC
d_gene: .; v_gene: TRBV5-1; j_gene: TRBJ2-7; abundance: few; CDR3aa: CASSWELSSREQYF; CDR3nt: TGCGCCAGCAGCTGGGAGTTGAGTAGCCGCGAGCAGTACTTC
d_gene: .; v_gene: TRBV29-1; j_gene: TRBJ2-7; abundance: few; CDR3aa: CSVRGGPTPPYEQYF; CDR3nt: TGCAGCGTTCGAGGCGGGCCCACCCCCCCCTACGAGCAGTACTTC
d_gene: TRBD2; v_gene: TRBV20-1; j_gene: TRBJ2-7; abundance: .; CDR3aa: CSAHGPLGGYEQYF; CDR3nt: TGCAGTGCTCACGGGCCTTTGGGGGGGTACGAGCAGTACTTC
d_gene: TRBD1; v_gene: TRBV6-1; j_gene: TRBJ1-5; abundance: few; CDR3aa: CASRSGGADSNQPQHF; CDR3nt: TGTGCCAGCAGATCAGGGGGCGCCGATAGCAATCAGCCCCAGCATTTT
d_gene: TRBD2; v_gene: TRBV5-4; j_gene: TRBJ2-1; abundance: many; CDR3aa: CASSFQSGGVYNEQFF; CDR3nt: TGTGCCAGCAGCTTCCAAAGCGGGGGAGTCTACAATGAGCAGTTCTTC
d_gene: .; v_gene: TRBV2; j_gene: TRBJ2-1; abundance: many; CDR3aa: CASIQESNHNEQFF; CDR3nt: TGTGCCAGCATCCAGGAATCTAATCACAATGAGCAGTTCTTC
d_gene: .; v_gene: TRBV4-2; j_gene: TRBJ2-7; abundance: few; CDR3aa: CASSQPWPSGQIGYEQYF; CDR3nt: TGTGCCAGCAGCCAGCCCTGGCCATCGGGACAAATAGGGTACGAGCAGTACTTC
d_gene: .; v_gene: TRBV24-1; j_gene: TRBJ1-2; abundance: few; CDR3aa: CATSDMLETLNYGYTF; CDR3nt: TGTGCCACCAGTGACATGCTAGAGACTTTAAACTATGGCTACACCTTC
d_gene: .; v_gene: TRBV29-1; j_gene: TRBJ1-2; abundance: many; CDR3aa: CSATPGAYGYGYTF; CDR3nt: TGCAGCGCCACTCCCGGGGCCTACGGCTATGGCTACACCTTC
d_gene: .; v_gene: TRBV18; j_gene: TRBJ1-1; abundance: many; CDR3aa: CASSPRGRDTEAFF; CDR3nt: TGTGCCAGCTCACCTCGCGGACGGGATACCGAAGCTTTCTTT
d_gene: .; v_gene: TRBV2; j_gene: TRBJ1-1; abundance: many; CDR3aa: CASSATIEAFF; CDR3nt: TGTGCCAGCAGCGCTACAATTGAAGCTTTCTTT
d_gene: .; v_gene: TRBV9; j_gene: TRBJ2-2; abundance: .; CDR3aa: CASSSRGARPTGELFF; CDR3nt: TGTGCCAGCAGCTCCCGCGGGGCGCGCCCCACCGGGGAGCTGTTTTTT